These 30 T cell receptor beta chains were sequenced from one sample in a study of STAT5B mutations in CD4+ large granular lymphocyte leukemia. Using immunoSEQ multiplex PCR, the repertoire was profiled, and TCRdb retains in-frame clones only, with some absent. The sample shows 30,000 or so clones, 65% to 85% of them seen only once. Sequenced: CD4+ T cells from blood buffy coats. All receptors come from a human donor in good health.

The V gene is TRBV12-5, the J gene TRBJ2-7; the match to TRBD2 covers 8 bases. Germline V CDR1 and CDR2: LGHNT, FRNRAP. This CDR3 contains 16 residues. J was trimmed by 1 base and V by 0 bases; bases with no gene match: 5. The CDR3 coding sequence is TGTGCTAGTGGTTTGGTACGAAGCGGGAGTTCCTACGAGCAGTACTTC. It is translated as CASGLVRSGSSYEQYF.

The chain couples TRBV15 to TRBJ2-3; D ambiguous. V was shortened by 4 bases and J by 4 bases, with 3 bases between the two germline ends. The CDR3 loop spans 11 amino acids. CDR1 is LNHNV and CDR2 is YYDKDF in the germline V gene (reference sequence). The CDR3 loop is CATSNADTQYF. CDR3 nucleotide sequence: TGTGCCACCAGCAATGCAGATACGCAGTATTTT.

The rearrangement joins TRBV2 to TRBJ2-1, with TRBD2 matching 8 bases. The V gene end was trimmed by 4 bases and the J gene end by 2 bases; junction bases not matched to a gene: 4. This CDR3 is built from 15 residues. Germline V gives CDR1 SNHLY, CDR2 FYNNEI. In nucleotides, the CDR3 is TGTGCCAGCAGTGGGACTAGCCGAGCCTACAATGAGCAGTTCTTC. Translation: CASSGTSRAYNEQFF.

The genes are TRBV7-9 and TRBJ2-7; TRBD1 matches 8 bases. Trimming took 5 bases from V and 0 from J; bases not matched to a gene: 15. The V gene's germline CDR1 is SEHNR and CDR2 FQNEAQ (reference sequence). This CDR3 comprises 18 residues. The CDR3 sequence: CASSPLGQGAGSSYEQYF. Here the CDR3 DNA reads TGTGCCAGCAGCCCCCTGGGGCAGGGGGCGGGGAGCTCCTACGAGCAGTACTTC. Full variable domain (missing parts from reference TRBV7-9 and TRBJ2-7): DTGVSQNPRHKITKRGQNVTFRCDPISEHNRLYWYRQTLGQGPEFLTYFQNEAQLEKSRLLSDRFSAERPKGSFSTLEIQRTEQGDSAMYLCASSPLGQGAGSSYEQYFGPGTRLTVT.

The CDR3 here is CASTFPGSLGGYTF. For the CDR3, the DNA is TGTGCCAGCACCTTCCCCGGGAGCCTAGGGGGCTACACCTTC. The V and J genes are TRBV7-2 and TRBJ1-2, with unresolved D. Looked up from germline, CDR1 is SGHTA and CDR2 is FQGNSA. The CDR3 is 14 residues long. V was clipped by 7 bases and J by 8 bases, with 20 bases between them.

The chain combines TRBV19 with TRBJ2-2; 10 bases map to TRBD1. The V and J ends lost 7 bases and 7 bases, in that order; junction bases with no gene match: 9. The CDR3 loop spans 15 amino acids. CDR1 and CDR2 (germline): LNHDA, SQIVND (reference sequence). The CDR3 DNA reads as TGTGCCAGTAACCCGACAGGGGGCGCGATCGGGGAGCTGTTTTTT. Its translation: CASNPTGGAIGELFF. The whole variable domain, filled in from reference TRBV19 and TRBJ2-2, reads DGGITQSPKYLFRKEGQNVTLSCEQNLNHDAMYWYRQDPGQGLRLIYYSQIVNDFQKGDIAEGYSVSREKKESFPLTVTSAQKNPTAFYLCASNPTGGAIGELFFGEGSRLTVL.

The chain has TRBV6-4 and TRBJ1-5, with D uncertain. CDR1 is MRHNA and CDR2 is SNTAGT in the germline V gene. V lost 6 bases to trimming and J lost 2 bases, with 2 bases between them. This CDR3 has 11 residues. The CDR3 loop reads CASRGNQPQHF. For the CDR3, the DNA is TGTGCCAGCAGGGGCAATCAGCCCCAGCATTTT.

The chain joins TRBV29-1 to TRBJ1-1; D possibly corresponds to TRBD1 (5 bases). Trimming removed 6 bases from V and 5 bases from J, with 16 bases in between. In germline, CDR1 is SQVTM, CDR2 ANQGSEA. This CDR3 is 13 amino acids long. CDR3 residues: CSVGGTTWTEAFF. CDR3 nucleotide sequence: TGCAGCGTCGGGGGGACGACTTGGACTGAAGCTTTCTTT.

The gene calls are TRBV6-6 and TRBJ2-2, with TRBD2 as a possible D gene (5 bases). There are 12 residues in the CDR3. Trimming took 6 bases from V and 6 from J, leaving 8 bases between them. CDR1 is MNHNY and CDR2 is SVGAGI in the germline V gene (reference sequence). CDR3 coding DNA: TGTGCCAGCAGAAACGGGGCCGGGGAGCTGTTTTTT. Protein sequence: CASRNGAGELFF.

The V call is TRBV21-1, the J call TRBJ1-6; TRBD1 is the table's D call and was not checked against the DNA. TRBV21-1 is assigned pseudogene status. There are 20 residues in the CDR3. DNA for the CDR3: TGTGCCAGCAGCAAATTGCCCGGGACAGGGGGCATTACTTGGAATTCACCCCTCCACTTT. Amino acid sequence: CASSKLPGTGGITWNSPLHF.

The chain is built from TRBV5-1 and TRBJ2-5; D is possibly TRBD1 or TRBD2 (6 bases each). Germline lookup yields CDR1 SGHRS and CDR2 YFSETQ. The CDR3 has 17 residues. The V end lost 4 bases, the J end lost 2 bases, and 21 bases lay between the germline ends. The CDR3 region is CASSRRDTRLRQETQYF. The CDR3 bases are TGCGCCAGCAGCCGGCGGGACACCCGGCTCCGACAAGAGACCCAGTACTTC.

This chain uses TRBV5-1 with TRBJ2-7; D remains unclear. The CDR3 has 12 amino acids. The V gene lost 3 bases and the J gene lost 4 bases, with 8 bases spanning the gap. Per the germline V gene, CDR1 is SGHRS and CDR2 is YFSETQ. CDR3 amino acids: CASSSDGYEQYF. CDR3 DNA: TGCGCCAGCAGCTCGGACGGGTACGAGCAGTACTTC.

The chain has TRBV19 and TRBJ2-1; 8 nucleotides match TRBD2. In germline, CDR1 is LNHDA, CDR2 SQIVND (reference sequence). This CDR3 comprises 14 residues. J gave up 3 bases and V 6 bases, and 4 bases lay outside the gene matches. CDR3 sequence: CASRSGGNYNEQFF. The DNA of the CDR3 is TGTGCCAGTAGGTCGGGGGGGAACTACAATGAGCAGTTCTTC.

Here the CDR3 reads CASSNWGWTEAFF. CDR3 in DNA: TGTGCCAGTAGTAATTGGGGGTGGACTGAAGCTTTCTTT. The chain uses TRBV19 and TRBJ1-1; tentatively, D is TRBD1 (5 bases). The germline gives CDR1 LNHDA, CDR2 SQIVND (reference sequence). Trimming cost V 4 bases and J 5 bases, with 11 bases left between them. The CDR3 is 13 residues long.

The chain joins TRBV5-6 to TRBJ2-4; D is undetermined. V was shortened by 4 bases and J by 1 base, with 15 bases between the two germline ends. The V gene's germline CDR1 is SGHDT and CDR2 YYEEEE. CDR3 length equals 16 residues. CDR3 loop: CASSGQIYGAKNIQYF. The CDR3, as DNA: TGTGCCAGCAGCGGCCAGATTTACGGGGCCAAAAACATTCAGTACTTC. Drawing the rest from reference TRBV5-6 and TRBJ2-4, the complete variable domain is DAGVTQSPTHLIKTRGQQVTLRCSPKSGHDTVSWYQQALGQGPQFIFQYYEEEERQRGNFPDRFSGHQFPNYSSELNVNALLLGDSALYLCASSGQIYGAKNIQYFGAGTRLSVL.

Worth noting for this clone: The same CDR3 also results from other DNA sequences found in this sample. The V call is TRBV7-2, the J call TRBJ2-2; 12 nucleotides align to TRBD2. This CDR3 contains 16 residues. Losses at the gene ends were 5 bases for V and 3 bases for J; bases not matched to a gene: 4. Germline CDR1 reads SGHTA; CDR2 reads FQGNSA. The CDR3 nucleotides are TGTGCCAGCAGCCAGACTAGCGGGGGACACACCGGGGAGCTGTTTTTT. As protein: CASSQTSGGHTGELFF.

This clone has a handful of counts. This chain links TRBV27 with TRBJ2-2; D is uncertain. The V gene lost 10 bases and the J gene lost 4 bases, with 4 bases spanning the gap. The V gene's germline CDR1 is MNHEY and CDR2 SMNVEV (reference sequence). The length of the CDR3 is 10 residues. The CDR3 region has the DNA TGTGCCACCTTCACCGGGGAGCTGTTTTTT. Translating it yields CATFTGELFF.

V and J are TRBV6-1 and TRBJ1-2; D is unresolved. V lost 4 bases to trimming and J lost 0 bases, with 9 bases between them. This CDR3 has 14 residues. Germline CDR1 and CDR2: MNHNS and SASEGT. The CDR3 loop reads CASSASVANYGYTF. The CDR3 nucleotides read TGTGCCAGCAGTGCTTCCGTAGCTAACTATGGCTACACCTTC.

The chain links TRBV7-2 to TRBJ1-1; unclear D gene. Germline V gives CDR1 SGHTA, CDR2 FQGNSA. Trimming took off 0 bases at V and 7 bases at J, with 12 bases between the two ends. This CDR3 spans 14 amino acids. This CDR3 reads CASSLAGWKGEAFF. CDR3 in DNA: TGTGCCAGCAGCTTAGCGGGGTGGAAGGGTGAAGCTTTCTTT.

This chain links TRBV7-8 with TRBJ2-2; D is perhaps TRBD1 or TRBD2 (5 bases each). This CDR3 is built from 14 residues. CDR1 is SGHVS, CDR2 FQNEAQ, per germline. Trimming took off 5 bases at V and 8 bases at J, with 15 bases between the two ends. CDR3 residues: CASSRSGGSGELFF. CDR3 in DNA: TGTGCCAGCAGCAGAAGTGGGGGTAGTGGGGAGCTGTTTTTT.

The chain uses TRBV2 and TRBJ2-3; 11 bases match TRBD2. The CDR3 runs to 16 residues. CDR1 and CDR2 from the germline V gene are SNHLY and FYNNEI. Trimming took 7 bases from V and 2 from J; bases not matched to a gene: 8. The chain's CDR3 is CASKRLAGLATDTQYF. The CDR3 DNA reads as TGTGCCAGCAAGAGACTAGCGGGGCTAGCCACAGATACGCAGTATTTT.

J is TRBJ1-6 and V is TRBV28; 12 nucleotides align to TRBD1. The V gene's germline CDR1 is MDHEN and CDR2 SYDVKM. The junction had 3 bases not matched to a gene; V was cut back by 5 bases and J by 7 bases. This CDR3 is 15 amino acids long. CDR3 nucleotide sequence: TGTGCCAGCAGTGGGGACAGGGGGCTGAATTCACCCCTCCACTTT. Protein product: CASSGDRGLNSPLHF.

The J gene is TRBJ2-5, the V gene TRBV29-1; perhaps TRBD2 as D (6 bases). V lost 2 bases and J 2 bases, leaving 12 bases between the germline ends. Germline CDR1 and CDR2: SQVTM and ANQGSEA. The CDR3 contains 14 residues. The CDR3 DNA reads TGCAGCGTTGAACCCCGACGGGAGCAAGAGACCCAGTACTTC. Protein product: CSVEPRREQETQYF.

This clone was detected only a few times. The chain carries TRBV29-1 and TRBJ1-1, with TRBD1 matching 7 bases. The CDR3 totals 14 residues. Per germline, CDR1 SQVTM and CDR2 ANQGSEA. J was trimmed by 2 bases and V by 6 bases; bases with no gene match: 9. The CDR3 DNA reads as TGCAGCGTCCTACAGGGACAGCTTAACACTGAAGCTTTCTTT. Its protein is CSVLQGQLNTEAFF.

This chain connects TRBV5-4 to TRBJ2-4, with D possibly matching TRBD2 (6 bases). V shed 2 bases and J shed 7 bases, with 10 bases lying between them. CDR1 is SGHNT, CDR2 YYREEE, per germline (reference sequence). This CDR3 has 13 residues. The CDR3 bases are TGTGCCAGCAGCTTCCCGCGGGGCAACATTCAGTACTTC. Its protein is CASSFPRGNIQYF.

This chain links TRBV11-2 with TRBJ2-5; D remains ambiguous. V was clipped by 1 base and J by 3 bases, with 6 bases between them. This CDR3 is built from 13 residues. The germline V gene has CDR1 SGHAT and CDR2 FQNNGV. The DNA of the CDR3 is TGTGCCAGCAGCTTAGTACCGAAAGAGACCCAGTACTTC. As protein: CASSLVPKETQYF. Drawing the rest from reference TRBV11-2 and TRBJ2-5, the complete variable domain is EAGVAQSPRYKIIEKRQSVAFWCNPISGHATLYWYQQILGQGPKLLIQFQNNGVVDDSQLPKDRFSAERLKGVDSTLKIQPAKLEDSAVYLCASSLVPKETQYFGPGTRLLVL.

The chain combines TRBV15 with TRBJ1-4, with no clear D. The germline V gene has CDR1 LNHNV and CDR2 YYDKDF (reference sequence). Trimming stripped 3 bases from V and 8 bases from J, with 7 bases between. CDR3 size: 12 residues. CDR3 region: CATSRPSEKLFF. CDR3 nucleotide sequence: TGTGCCACCAGCAGGCCATCGGAAAAACTGTTTTTT.

This chain links TRBV5-1 with TRBJ1-6; tentatively, D is TRBD1 (6 bases). Per the germline V gene, CDR1 is SGHRS and CDR2 is YFSETQ. V lost 0 bases and J lost 8, with 12 bases in between. This CDR3 spans 15 amino acids. This CDR3 is CASSLAGGEDSPLHF. CDR3 DNA: TGCGCCAGCAGCTTGGCGGGGGGCGAAGATTCACCCCTCCACTTT.

DNA of the CDR3: TGTGCCTGGAAGCGGACCTACGAGCAGTACTTC. Encoded protein: CAWKRTYEQYF. The V call is TRBV30, the J call TRBJ2-7, with D possibly matching TRBD2 (5 bases). Germline CDR1 and CDR2: GTSNPN and SVGIG (reference sequence). Trimming pared 4 bases from V and 2 bases from J, leaving 6 bases between. There are 11 residues in the CDR3.

This clone appeared a few times. The rearrangement joins TRBV2 to TRBJ2-1; TRBD1 is a possible D gene (6 bases). CDR1 is SNHLY, CDR2 FYNNEI, per germline. CDR3 size: 13 residues. V was shortened by 4 bases and J by 7 bases, with 11 bases between the two germline ends. CDR3 residues: CASSVQGFNEQFF. CDR3 coding DNA: TGTGCCAGCAGTGTCCAGGGGTTTAATGAGCAGTTCTTC. Variable domain in full (rest from reference TRBV2 and TRBJ2-1): EPEVTQTPSHQVTQMGQEVILRCVPISNHLYFYWYRQILGQKVEFLVSFYNNEISEKSEIFDDQFSVERPDGSNFTLKIRSTKLEDSAMYFCASSVQGFNEQFFGPGTRLTVL.